This TCR beta chain was found in a study of blood T cell repertoires in COVID-19. Study-wide background: There were acute and convalescent COVID-19 samples, and they came from the United States, Italy and Spain. From T cells, B-cell-depleted T cells, or PBMCs came the material, which was cDNA or gDNA.

This clone was seen once. Original processing notes: Reference gene primer amplification yielded estimated nucleated cell counts. Here immunoSEQ multiplex PCR was the method, and the copy in TCRdb shows in-frame clones only, minus some. The DNA was the basis for D and trimming; V, J and clone size are from that table. Here the sample spans about 74,000 clones, 70% to 80% being singletons. Sequencing used peripheral blood. The receptor was isolated from a human donor in a cohort sampled during active COVID-19.

This CDR3 is CASSQLFLTSGQETQYF. CDR3 sequence (DNA): TGTGCCAGCAGCCAGCTTTTCCTGACTAGCGGCCAAGAGACCCAGTACTTC. The genes are TRBV3-1 (or the pseudogene TRBV3-2) and TRBJ2-5, with 9 bases aligning to TRBD2. Germline CDR1 LGHDT, CDR2 YNNKEL (reference sequence). J gave up 1 base and V 3 bases, and 9 bases lay outside the gene matches. CDR3 length: 17 residues.